The 13 T cell receptor beta chains below were found in one sample sequenced in a study of neurological immune-mediated disorders. Time point described: technical triplicate 3. Each CDR3 protein gets one entry after TCRdb re-called the 5' RACE reads with MiXCR. The sample carries some 30,000 distinct CDR3 sequences, approximately 16% recorded once. What was sequenced was CD4+ T cells from blood. The receptors were gathered from a female donor with HTLV-1-associated myelopathy (HAM/TSP).

A note on this clonotype: The junction departs from germline at one end; a sequencing error may be responsible. The CDR3 sequence is CAISYSGATDTQYF. The CDR3 DNA reads TGTGCCATCAGTTATTCGGGAGCCACAGATACGCAGTATTTT. The V and J genes are TRBV6-1 and TRBJ2-3; D may be TRBD2 (6 bases). The CDR3 extends over 14 amino acids. Germline assignment: CDR1 MNHNS and CDR2 SASEGT.

This clonotype was counted at least ten times. V gene TRBV5-1 combines with J gene TRBJ2-5; D perhaps matches TRBD2 (5 bases). CDR3 size: 14 residues. V was pared by 0 bases and J by 5 bases, with 11 bases between. CDR1 and CDR2 from the germline V gene are SGHRS and YFSETQ. Here the CDR3 reads CASSLADTGETQYF. The CDR3 nucleotides read TGCGCCAGCAGCTTGGCAGACACGGGGGAGACCCAGTACTTC.

This clonotype was seen ten or more times. Its ends do not fully match the called genes, so a read error is possible. V is TRBV7-7 and J is TRBJ2-1; either TRBD1 or TRBD2 may supply D (6 bases each). The CDR3 is 16 amino acids. The germline CDR1 and CDR2 sequences are SSHAT and FNYEAQ (reference sequence). The CDR3 sequence is CASRVRGGTRNNEQFF. The CDR3 nucleotides read TGTGCTAGCAGGGTAAGAGGGGGGACACGAAACAATGAGCAGTTCTTC.

This clonotype was observed at least ten times. The rearrangement joins TRBV5-1 to TRBJ2-3; D tentatively fits TRBD1 or TRBD2 (5 bases each). Trimming took off 0 bases at V and 0 bases at J, with 8 bases between the two ends. The V gene's germline CDR1 is SGHRS and CDR2 YFSETQ. CDR3 length equals 15 residues. The CDR3 protein is CASSLDGGSTDTQYF. The CDR3 DNA sequence: TGCGCCAGCAGCTTGGATGGGGGAAGCACAGATACGCAGTATTTT.

This clonotype was recorded many times. The V gene is TRBV7-2, the J gene TRBJ2-1; 8 positions match TRBD1. This CDR3 has 15 residues. The trim removed 5 bases at V and 4 bases at J, leaving 7 bases unmatched. Germline lookup yields CDR1 SGHTA and CDR2 FQGNSA. The CDR3 reads CASSKGTGPYNEQFF. The CDR3 bases are TGTGCCAGCAGCAAAGGGACAGGACCTTACAATGAGCAGTTCTTC.

This clonotype was observed at least ten times. The V gene is TRBV20-1, the J gene TRBJ1-5; 8 nucleotides agree with TRBD1. The CDR3 is made up of 15 amino acids. The germline CDR1 and CDR2 sequences are DFQATT and SNEGSKA (reference sequence). The V gene end was trimmed by 6 bases and the J gene end by 3 bases; junction bases not matched to a gene: 10. CDR3 residues: CSAGAGTGYNQPQHF. Here the CDR3 DNA reads TGCAGTGCGGGGGCCGGGACAGGCTACAATCAGCCCCAGCATTTT.

At least ten counts were recorded for this clonotype. The chain combines TRBV2 with TRBJ2-3, with 7 bases aligning to TRBD2. There are 17 residues in the CDR3. J gave up 3 bases and V 4 bases, and 13 bases lay outside the gene matches. Germline CDR1 SNHLY, CDR2 FYNNEI. The CDR3 region is CASSVVGGLPTTDTQYF. The DNA for the CDR3 is TGTGCCAGCAGTGTGGTGGGAGGGTTACCCACAACAGATACGCAGTATTTT.

This clonotype has at least ten counts. This sequence joins TRBV7-2 and TRBJ1-4, with a weak D call TRBD1 (5 bases). Trimming removed 5 bases at V and 4 bases at J, with 11 bases between. CDR1 is SGHTA, CDR2 FQGNSA, per germline. The CDR3 is made up of 14 amino acids. The CDR3 sequence is CASSPGPNNEKLFF. CDR3 DNA sequence: TGTGCCAGCAGCCCGGGACCTAATAATGAAAAACTGTTTTTT.

This clonotype occurred many times. V and J are TRBV6-7 and TRBJ1-1; 7 bases agree with TRBD1. TRBV6-7 is recorded as an ORF, its role being uncertain. The CDR3 covers 19 residues. J lost 3 bases, V lost 0 bases, and 16 bases had no gene match. This CDR3 is CASSYSNYKVGTDDTEAFF. CDR3 bases: TGTGCCAGCAGTTACTCGAACTATAAGGTCGGGACAGACGACACTGAAGCTTTCTTT.

The table lists this clonotype with many counts. The chain has TRBV12-3 or TRBV12-4 and TRBJ2-3; TRBD2 matches at 11 bases. The CDR3 spans 16 residues. V lost 4 bases, J lost 5 bases, and 8 bases stayed unmatched. CDR3 amino acids: CASSSRLAGQGDTQYF. In nucleotides, the CDR3 is TGTGCCAGCAGTTCGAGACTAGCGGGGCAGGGAGATACGCAGTATTTT.

This clonotype has ten or more counts. The V and J genes are TRBV5-1 and TRBJ2-1, with 9 bases identical to TRBD2. CDR3 length: 18 residues. Germline CDR1 is SGHRS and CDR2 is YFSETQ. V trimming: 2 bases; J trimming: 4 bases; junction bases outside the gene matches: 13. CDR3 DNA: TGCGCCAGCAGCTTTGTTTTGGCCTTAGCGGGGGTGTACAATGAGCAGTTCTTC. It is translated as CASSFVLALAGVYNEQFF.

This clonotype is medium-sized (0.01 to 0.1%) in the sample. The DNA for the CDR3 is TGCAGCGCCGCGGCGTCAACTAACTATGGCTACACCTTC. Its translation: CSAAASTNYGYTF. The chain employs TRBV29-1 and TRBJ1-2; D is ambiguous. This CDR3 is 13 amino acids long. Germline CDR1 and CDR2: SQVTM and ANQGSEA. The V end was cut by 7 bases, the J end by 0 bases, with 12 bases between.

This clonotype was seen more than once but under ten times. The chain uses TRBV25-1 and TRBJ2-3; 9 bases match TRBD2. CDR1 is MGHDK and CDR2 is SYGVNS in the germline V gene. This CDR3 is built from 18 residues. Losses at the gene ends were 3 bases for V and 0 bases for J; bases not matched to a gene: 10. The CDR3, as DNA: TGTGCCAGCAGTGAGAAGGAGCGGGGGGCCTCTAGCACAGATACGCAGTATTTT. Amino acid sequence: CASSEKERGASSTDTQYF.